This TCR beta chain was identified during a study of blood T cell repertoires in COVID-19. Background on the study: Nucleic acid was either cDNA or gDNA, and it came from T cells, B-cell-depleted T cells, or PBMCs.

J was trimmed by 5 bases and V by 2 bases; bases with no gene match: 18. The germline V gene encodes CDR1 SGHVS and CDR2 FQNEAQ. The CDR3 runs to 19 residues. Recruits, aged roughly 18 to 95 years, lived in under 25 US areas. Only in-frame clones appear in the TCRdb table, and some are missing; sequencing was by immunoSEQ multiplex PCR. The repertoire includes roughly 240,000 clones, roughly 88% of them detected once, and under 2.5% sits in the top ten. The chain has TRBV7-8 and TRBJ2-5; 9 bases agree with TRBD1. This receptor was taken from a woman aged 35 to 49 with acute COVID-19. Sequences were obtained from PBMCs or T cells enriched from blood (not recorded which). CDR3 sequence: CASSLNRGFGTGNGETQYF. The CDR3 nucleotides are TGTGCCAGCAGCTTAAACCGCGGCTTCGGGACAGGGAATGGCGAGACCCAGTACTTC. Together with reference TRBV7-8 and TRBJ2-5, the CDR3 gives the full variable domain: GAGVSQSPRYKVAKRGQDVALRCDPISGHVSLFWYQQALGQGPEFLTYFQNEAQLDKSGLPSDRFFAERPEGSVSTLKIQRTQQEDSAVYLCASSLNRGFGTGNGETQYFGPGTRLLVL.